This TCR beta chain was observed in a study of identical twins. Germline CDR1 reads DFQATT; CDR2 reads SNEGSKA (reference sequence). This CDR3 has 14 amino acids. TCRdb passed the 5' RACE reads through MiXCR, listing each CDR3 protein once. This table has more than 600,000 distinct CDR3 sequences, around a sixth appearing once. Comment on this clonotype: What it binds is unknown. One end of the junction does not line up with germline, which may come from a read error.

Findings and caveats of the study: In cord blood, abundant beta clonotypes had fewer insertions; memory showed no trend.

These data were also reused for a study on T cells expressing NK-cell markers. From that second work: Underlying the TCR beta repertoires were sorted CD3+CD56+NKG2C+, CD3+CD56+NKG2C- and CD3+CD56-NKG2C+ T cells. For several donors, these clonotypes were likewise the leading ones in the CD3+CD56-NKG2C+ fraction.

This TCR came from a woman under 30 in good health. The sample taken for sequencing was PBMCs. The chain uses TRBV20-1 and TRBJ2-5, with 10 nucleotides matching TRBD2. CDR3 nucleotide sequence: TGCAGTGCTAGGGGGAGCGGGGGGGCAGAGACTCAGTACTTC. Protein product: CSARGSGGAETQYF.